This TCR beta chain was recovered during a study of shared clonotypes between healthy human individuals. Study findings and constraints: Genetic and exposure-history diversity was limited by the few donors.

Each subset's genomic DNA was split evenly across several immunoSEQ plates. The sorted-subset replicate PCRs were given roughly 190 ng DNA, which is approximately 30,000 T cell genomes. The assay was immunoSEQ multiplex PCR, and TCRdb's table has in-frame clones only and misses some. Here the sample spans 2,500,000 or so clones, roughly 92% being singletons. With respect to this clone: Its antigen is unknown.

Per germline, CDR1 MNHEY and CDR2 SVGAGI. The CDR3 totals 13 residues. V was trimmed by 6 bases and J by 6 bases, leaving 14 bases between them. Sequenced input: naive CD4+ T cells sorted from blood. Sample subset: CD45RA+ positively selected. The chain uses TRBV6-5 and TRBJ1-1; D ambiguous. The sequence derives from a young man in good health. This CDR3 reads CASRPFWGAEAFF. The CDR3 nucleotides are TGTGCCAGCAGGCCCTTCTGGGGAGCTGAAGCTTTCTTT.